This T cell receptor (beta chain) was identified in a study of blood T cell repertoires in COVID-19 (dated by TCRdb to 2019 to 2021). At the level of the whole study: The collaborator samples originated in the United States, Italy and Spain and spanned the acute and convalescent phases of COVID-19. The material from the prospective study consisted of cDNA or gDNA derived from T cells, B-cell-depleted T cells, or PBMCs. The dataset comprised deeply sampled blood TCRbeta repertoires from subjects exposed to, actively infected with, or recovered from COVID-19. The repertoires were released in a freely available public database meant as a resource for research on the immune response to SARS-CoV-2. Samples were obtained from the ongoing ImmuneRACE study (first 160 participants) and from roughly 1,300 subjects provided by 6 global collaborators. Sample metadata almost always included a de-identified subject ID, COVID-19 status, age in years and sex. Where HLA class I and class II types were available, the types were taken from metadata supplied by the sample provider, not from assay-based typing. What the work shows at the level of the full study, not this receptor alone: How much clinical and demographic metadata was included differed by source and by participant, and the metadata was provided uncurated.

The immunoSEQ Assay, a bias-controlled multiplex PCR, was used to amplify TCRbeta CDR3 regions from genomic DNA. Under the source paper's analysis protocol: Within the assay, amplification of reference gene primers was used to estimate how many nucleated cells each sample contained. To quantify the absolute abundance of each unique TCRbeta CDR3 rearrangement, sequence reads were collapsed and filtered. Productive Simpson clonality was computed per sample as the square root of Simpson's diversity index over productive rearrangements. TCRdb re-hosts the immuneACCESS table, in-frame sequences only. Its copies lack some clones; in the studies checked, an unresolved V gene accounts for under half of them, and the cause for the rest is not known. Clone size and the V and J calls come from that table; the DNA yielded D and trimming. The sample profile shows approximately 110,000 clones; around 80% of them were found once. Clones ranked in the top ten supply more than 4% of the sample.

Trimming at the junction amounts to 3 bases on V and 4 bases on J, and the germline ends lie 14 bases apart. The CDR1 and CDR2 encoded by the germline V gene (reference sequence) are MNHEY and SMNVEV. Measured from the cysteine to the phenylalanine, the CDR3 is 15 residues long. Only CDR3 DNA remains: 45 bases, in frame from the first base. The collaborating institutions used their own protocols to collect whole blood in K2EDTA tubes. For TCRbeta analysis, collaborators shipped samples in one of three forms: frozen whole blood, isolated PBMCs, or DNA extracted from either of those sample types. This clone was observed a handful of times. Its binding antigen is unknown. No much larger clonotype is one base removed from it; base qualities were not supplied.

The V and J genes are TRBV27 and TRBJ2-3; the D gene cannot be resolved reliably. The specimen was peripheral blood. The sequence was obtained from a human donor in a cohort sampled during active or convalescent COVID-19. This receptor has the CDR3 CASSFLSSAADTQYF. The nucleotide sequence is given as TGTGCCAGCAGTTTTTTATCGAGTGCGGCAGATACGCAGTATTTT.